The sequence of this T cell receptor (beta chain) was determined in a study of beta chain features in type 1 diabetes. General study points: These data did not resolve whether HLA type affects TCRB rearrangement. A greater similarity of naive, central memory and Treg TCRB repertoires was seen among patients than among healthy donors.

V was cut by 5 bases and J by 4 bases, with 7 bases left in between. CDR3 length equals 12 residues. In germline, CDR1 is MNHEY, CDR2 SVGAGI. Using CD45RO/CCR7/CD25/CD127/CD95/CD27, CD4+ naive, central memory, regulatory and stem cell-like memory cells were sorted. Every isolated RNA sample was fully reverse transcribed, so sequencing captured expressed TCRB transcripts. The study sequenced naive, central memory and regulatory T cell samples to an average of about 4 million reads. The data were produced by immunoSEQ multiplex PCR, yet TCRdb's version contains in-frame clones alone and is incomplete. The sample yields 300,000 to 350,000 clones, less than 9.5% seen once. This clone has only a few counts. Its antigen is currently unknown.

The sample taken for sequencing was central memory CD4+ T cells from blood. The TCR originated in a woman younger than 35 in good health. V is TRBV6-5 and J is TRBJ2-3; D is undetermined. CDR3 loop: CASSDQADTQYF. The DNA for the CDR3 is TGTGCCAGCAGTGACCAAGCAGATACGCAGTATTTT.